This record covers a single T cell receptor (beta chain). TCRdb's table, derived via immunoSEQ multiplex PCR, lists solely in-frame clones and lacks some. The table has some 250,000 clones, more than 70% seen once. The data derive from a study of blood T cell repertoires in COVID-19. Study overall: The origin of the acute and convalescent COVID-19 samples was the United States, Italy and Spain.

Germline-derived CDR1 and CDR2 are ENHRY and SYGVKD. V lost 2 bases and J 3 bases, leaving 14 bases between the germline ends. The CDR3 length is 16 residues. The chain uses TRBV10-3 and TRBJ1-5, with D perhaps matching TRBD1 (6 bases). The sequence came from a woman aged 40 to 50 who had recovered from COVID-19. Material: peripheral blood. CDR3: CAISERDKGFNQPQHF. DNA for the CDR3: TGTGCCATCAGTGAGCGGGACAAGGGGTTCAATCAGCCCCAGCATTTT.